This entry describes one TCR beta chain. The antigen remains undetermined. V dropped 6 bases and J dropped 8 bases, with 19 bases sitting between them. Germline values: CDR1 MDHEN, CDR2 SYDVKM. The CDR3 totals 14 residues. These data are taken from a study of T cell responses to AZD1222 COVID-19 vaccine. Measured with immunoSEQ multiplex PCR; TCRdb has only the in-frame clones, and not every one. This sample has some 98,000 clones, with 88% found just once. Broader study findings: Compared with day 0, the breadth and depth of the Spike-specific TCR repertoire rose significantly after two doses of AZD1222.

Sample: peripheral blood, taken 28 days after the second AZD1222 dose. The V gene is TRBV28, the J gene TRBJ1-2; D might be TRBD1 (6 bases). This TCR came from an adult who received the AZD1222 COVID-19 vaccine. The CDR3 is CASRQTGLPMGYTF. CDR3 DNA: TGTGCCAGCAGACAGACAGGTTTACCTATGGGCTACACCTTC.